This entry describes one T cell receptor beta chain. The antigen is undetermined. These data are taken from a study of beta chain features in type 1 diabetes. Study-wide results and caveats: The naive, central memory and Treg TCRB repertoires of patients appeared to be more similar to one another than those of healthy donors.

Every isolated RNA sample was fully reverse transcribed, so sequencing captured expressed TCRB transcripts. Profiling relied on immunoSEQ multiplex PCR, and the TCRdb table lists in-frame clones only, not all of them. The repertoire holds about 900,000 clones, with 17% as singletons. Trimming stripped 8 bases from V and 0 bases from J, with 8 bases between. This CDR3 region has 13 residues. The germline CDR1 and CDR2 sequences are ENHRY and SYGVKD. The sequenced sample was naive CD4+ T cells from blood. V usage is TRBV10-3 and J usage is TRBJ2-4; the D gene could be TRBD1 or TRBD2 (5 bases each). The clonotype comes from a woman aged 18 to 35 in good health. This chain's CDR3 is CAIGGIAKNIQYF. The DNA for the CDR3 is TGTGCCATCGGGGGAATAGCCAAAAACATTCAGTACTTC.